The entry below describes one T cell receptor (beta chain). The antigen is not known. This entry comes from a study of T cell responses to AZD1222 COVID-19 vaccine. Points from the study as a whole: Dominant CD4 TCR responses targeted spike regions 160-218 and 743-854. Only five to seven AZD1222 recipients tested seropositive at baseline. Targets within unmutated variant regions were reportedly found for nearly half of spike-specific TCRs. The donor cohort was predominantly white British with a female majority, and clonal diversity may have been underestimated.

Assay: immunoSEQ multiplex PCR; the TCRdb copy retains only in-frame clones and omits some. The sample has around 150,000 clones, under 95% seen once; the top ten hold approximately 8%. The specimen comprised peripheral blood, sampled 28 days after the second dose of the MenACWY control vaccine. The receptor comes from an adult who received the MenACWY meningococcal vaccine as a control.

DNA of the CDR3: TGTGCCAGCAGCCCAAGCGGGGGGCTCCACAATGAGCAGTTCTTC. Its protein product is CASSPSGGLHNEQFF. The V call is TRBV11-1, the J call TRBJ2-1, with 9 nucleotides matching TRBD2. V was clipped by 5 bases and J by 5 bases; unmatched bases: 7. Per the germline V gene, CDR1 is SGHAT and CDR2 is FQDESV (reference sequence). There are 15 residues in the CDR3.